These 8 T cell receptor beta chains were all obtained from the same sample, sequenced in a study of response to subunit inactivated influenza vaccine (dated by TCRdb to the late 2010s). The library was prepared using RT-PCR. Sequencer: Illumina HiSeq 2500. In-frame beta chains were kept once TCRdb had trimmed the public reads at Q25 with fastp and called clones with MiXCR. CDR3 protein sequences are deduplicated, and each keeps its most common genes and DNA. The sample profile shows 630,000 or so distinct CDR3 sequences; around 14% of them were found once. The ten top clones hold around 10% of the sample. The sequencing here drew on PBMCs from blood, taken about 13 days after vaccination. Receptors originate from a man aged 50 or older who received an inactivated influenza vaccine. Donor details come from another sample of the same person, matched by shared clones.

In this sample, this clonotype turned up a few times. V and J are TRBV18 and TRBJ2-1, with D possibly being TRBD1 (6 bases). CDR1 and CDR2 from the germline V gene are KGHSH and LQKENI. The CDR3 loop spans 14 amino acids. V was pared by 6 bases and J by 15 bases, with 24 bases between. The CDR3 coding sequence is TGTGCCAGCTCTCCCCAGAATCAACAGGGACACCTGTTCTTC. As protein: CASSPQNQQGHLFF. Using reference TRBV18 and TRBJ2-1 for the parts outside the CDR3, the full variable domain is NAGVMQNPRHLVRRRGQEARLRCSPMKGHSHVYWYRQLPEEGLKFMVYLQKENIIDESGMPKERFSAEFPKEGPSILRIQQVVRGDSAAYFCASSPQNQQGHLFFGPGTRLTVL.

This clonotype was detected many times. The CDR3 reads CASSLFSGRKLTYEQYF. The CDR3 DNA reads TGTGCCAGCAGTTTATTCTCTGGGCGAAAACTAACCTACGAGCAGTACTTC. This sequence joins TRBV28 and TRBJ2-7; no clear D gene. CDR3 length: 17 amino acids. The ends were cut back, 1 base at V and 2 bases at J, with 18 bases in the middle. Germline V gene lookup returns CDR1 MDHEN and CDR2 SYDVKM.

The gene calls are TRBV9 and TRBJ2-2; D gene ambiguous. The CDR3 sequence is 16 residues long. V gave up 0 bases and J gave up 3 bases, with 12 bases separating them. Germline V lookup: CDR1 SGDLS, CDR2 YYNGEE. CDR3 sequence: CASSVATVLYTGELFF. The CDR3, as DNA: TGTGCCAGCAGCGTAGCTACGGTATTGTACACCGGGGAGCTGTTTTTT.

This clonotype has only a few counts. CDR3 protein: CASSAGQENTGELFF. CDR3 bases: TGCGCCAGCAGTGCGGGACAGGAGAACACCGGGGAGCTGTTTTTT. The chain links TRBV23-1 to TRBJ2-2, with 8 bases that match TRBD1. TRBV23-1 is reported as an ORF; its role is uncertain. V was pared by 5 bases and J by 1 base, with 3 bases of the junction left unmatched. This CDR3 comprises 15 residues.

The chain uses TRBV30 and TRBJ1-3, with unresolved D. There are 15 residues in the CDR3. Trimming took off 5 bases at V and 1 base at J, with 15 bases between the two ends. Germline V gene lookup returns CDR1 GTSNPN and CDR2 SVGIG (reference sequence). The CDR3 DNA reads as TGTGCCTGGTGGTATAGGCGAACGTCTGGAAACACCATATATTTT. Encoded protein: CAWWYRRTSGNTIYF. The whole variable domain, filled in from reference TRBV30 and TRBJ1-3, reads SQTIHQWPATLVQPVGSPLSLECTVEGTSNPNLYWYRQAAGRGLQLLFYSVGIGQISSEVPQNLSASRPQDRQFILSSKKLLLSDSGFYLCAWWYRRTSGNTIYFGEGSWLTVV.

In this sample, this clonotype turned up a few times. The rearrangement joins TRBV29-1 to TRBJ2-1, with 8 bases fitting TRBD2. This CDR3 is 14 amino acids long. CDR1 SQVTM and CDR2 ANQGSEA come from the germline V gene. J was trimmed by 1 base and V by 8 bases; bases with no gene match: 7. Written as DNA, the CDR3 is TGCAGCCGTTCAGCGGGAGCGTCCTACAATGAGCAGTTCTTC. Its protein is CSRSAGASYNEQFF.

V gene TRBV20-1 combines with J gene TRBJ2-7; D gene unclear. V was trimmed by 4 bases and J by 3 bases, leaving 16 bases between them. This CDR3 is 14 amino acids long. CDR1 is DFQATT and CDR2 is SNEGSKA in the germline V gene (reference sequence). The CDR3: CSATRIGQLYEQYF. Here the CDR3 DNA reads TGCAGTGCTACCAGAATAGGGCAGCTCTACGAGCAGTACTTC.

This clonotype was seen a few times. The chain carries TRBV20-1 and TRBJ2-2; D gene uncertain. The germline CDR1 and CDR2 sequences are DFQATT and SNEGSKA (reference sequence). Trimming shortened V by 3 bases and J by 5 bases, and 10 bases separated the two germline ends. The length of the CDR3 is 13 residues. The CDR3 DNA follows: TGCAGTGCTAGCGCCGGCCTTACCGGGGAGCTGTTTTTT. As protein: CSASAGLTGELFF.